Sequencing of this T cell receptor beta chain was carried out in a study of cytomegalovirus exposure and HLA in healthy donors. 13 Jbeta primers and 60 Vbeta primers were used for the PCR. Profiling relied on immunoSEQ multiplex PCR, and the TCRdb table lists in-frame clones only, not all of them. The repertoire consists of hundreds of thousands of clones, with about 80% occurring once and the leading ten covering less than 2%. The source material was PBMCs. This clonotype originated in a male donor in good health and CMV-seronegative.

DNA of the CDR3: TGTGCCAGCAAACCAGCGGGGGGATCCAATGAGCAGTTCTTC. Translation gives CASKPAGGSNEQFF. The genes are TRBV28 and TRBJ2-1; 9 bases line up with TRBD2. Unmatched junction bases numbered 7, after V lost 7 bases and J lost 6 bases. The CDR3 extends over 14 amino acids. Germline V CDR1 and CDR2: MDHEN, SYDVKM.